This T cell receptor delta chain is drawn from a study of gamma-delta chains in newborns, infants, children. The wider study: Innate gammadelta T cells reportedly expand polyclonally right after birth, driven by microbial exposure, per the title.

Only a few counts were recorded for this clone. This may come from a read error, since a much larger clone is one base off. Other nucleotide sequences from this sample produce the same CDR3. TCRdb reprocessed the reads using CATT. The sample holds approximately 5,900 delta-chain clones; about 2.7% are singletons and the top ten take roughly 16%. The sequencing sample was made of blood. This TCR was recovered from a child who was a newborn, infant or young child, either healthy, febrile or measles-vaccinated (not recorded which).

CDR3 DNA sequence: TGTGCCTGTGACTCCCTGTACTGGGGGATACGAGACACCGATAAACTCATCTTT. The encoded protein is CACDSLYWGIRDTDKLIF. The V gene is TRDV2, the J gene TRDJ1; 13 bases agree with TRDD3. Germline lookup yields CDR1 GEAIGNYY and CDR2 EKD. V shed 3 bases and J 0 bases; nucleotides not matched to a gene: 9. The CDR3 spans 18 residues.